Listed here are 24 T cell receptor beta chains from one sample, sequenced in a study of shared clonotypes between healthy human individuals. This table comes from immunoSEQ multiplex PCR, and its TCRdb copy is limited to in-frame clones, with some not included. Among roughly 590,000 clones listed, around 95% were seen once. CD45RO-negative CD8 cells positively selected for CCR7 made up the naive population, which excluded terminally differentiated effector memory CD45RA+ cells. The sample was naive CD8+ T cells sorted from blood. Receptors originate from a woman aged 25-40 years in good health.

The rearrangement links TRBV13 to TRBJ1-1; D call uncertain. The CDR3 is 12 residues long. V shed 0 bases and J shed 6 bases, with 5 bases lying between them. Germline CDR1 is PRHDT and CDR2 is FYEKMQ (reference sequence). This CDR3 is CASSLGAAEAFF. CDR3 nucleotides: TGTGCCAGCAGCTTAGGGGCGGCTGAAGCTTTCTTT. Full variable domain (rest looked up from reference TRBV13 and TRBJ1-1): AAGVIQSPRHLIKEKRETATLKCYPIPRHDTVYWYQQGPGQDPQFLISFYEKMQSDKGSIPDRFSAQQFSDYHSELNMSSLELGDSALYFCASSLGAAEAFFGQGTRLTVV.

The rearrangement joins TRBV6-5 to TRBJ2-3; 8 bases map to TRBD2. The CDR3 consists of 14 residues. With 4 bases clipped from V and 6 bases from J, the junction kept 6 bases outside the gene matches. From germline, CDR1 is MNHEY and CDR2 SVGAGI. DNA for the CDR3: TGTGCCAGCAGTTCGTCGGGACTAGGGGATACGCAGTATTTT. It encodes CASSSSGLGDTQYF.

The chain employs TRBV28 and TRBJ2-3, with 8 nucleotides matching TRBD2. Germline V gene lookup returns CDR1 MDHEN and CDR2 SYDVKM. This CDR3 has 16 amino acids. V gave up 4 bases and J gave up 6 bases; unmatched junction bases: 12. The CDR3 DNA follows: TGTGCCAGCAGTTCCGCCCCCACTAGCGGTAGTGATACGCAGTATTTT. Its protein product is CASSSAPTSGSDTQYF. The whole variable domain, remainder taken from reference TRBV28 and TRBJ2-3, is DVKVTQSSRYLVKRTGEKVFLECVQDMDHENMFWYRQDPGLGLRLIYFSYDVKMKEKGDIPEGYSVSREKKERFSLILESASTNQTSMYLCASSSAPTSGSDTQYFGPGTRLTVL.

This chain joins TRBV16 and TRBJ2-6; D is undetermined. Trimming left V 7 bases short and J 0 bases short, with 1 base between. Germline CDR1 KGHSY, CDR2 FQNENV. CDR3 length: 12 amino acids. For the CDR3, the DNA is TGTGCCAGCAACTCTGGGGCCAACGTCCTGACTTTC. This codes for CASNSGANVLTF.

The gene calls are TRBV6-1 and TRBJ1-5; D uncertain. CDR1 MNHNS and CDR2 SASEGT come from the germline V gene. Trimming took 2 bases from V and 10 from J, leaving 6 bases between them. The CDR3 is 11 amino acids. The CDR3 sequence is CASSENRPQHF. CDR3 sequence (DNA): TGTGCCAGCAGTGAAAACCGACCCCAGCATTTT.

CDR3 loop: CASSPSGGGPGNEQFF. The CDR3, as DNA: TGTGCCAGCAGCCCCTCCGGAGGGGGGCCGGGGAATGAGCAGTTCTTC. This chain connects TRBV9 to TRBJ2-1; D is perhaps TRBD1 or TRBD2 (6 bases each). The CDR3 sequence is 16 residues long. Germline CDR1 and CDR2: SGDLS and YYNGEE. V lost 4 bases, J lost 7 bases, and 21 bases lay in between.

The chain couples TRBV18 to TRBJ1-2; TRBD1 aligns across 8 bases. Germline V gives CDR1 KGHSH, CDR2 LQKENI. Trimming at V came to 0 bases and at J to 4 bases, leaving 7 bases not matched to a gene. This CDR3 spans 16 amino acids. CDR3 DNA sequence: TGTGCCAGCTCACCACCGATGGGACAGGCGATCTATGGCTACACCTTC. This translates into CASSPPMGQAIYGYTF. Full variable domain (remainder filled in from reference TRBV18 and TRBJ1-2): NAGVMQNPRHLVRRRGQEARLRCSPMKGHSHVYWYRQLPEEGLKFMVYLQKENIIDESGMPKERFSAEFPKEGPSILRIQQVVRGDSAAYFCASSPPMGQAIYGYTFGSGTRLTVV.

The chain couples TRBV13 to TRBJ2-3; 8 bases fit TRBD2. Germline-derived CDR1 and CDR2 are PRHDT and FYEKMQ (reference sequence). This CDR3 comprises 14 residues. V lost 2 bases, J lost 7 bases, and 5 bases stayed unmatched. CDR3 region: CASSLTGGPNTQYF. CDR3 DNA sequence: TGTGCCAGCAGCTTAACGGGAGGGCCGAATACGCAGTATTTT.

The chain is built from TRBV19 and TRBJ2-7; tentative D call: TRBD2 (5 bases). Per germline, CDR1 LNHDA and CDR2 SQIVND (reference sequence). The CDR3 consists of 13 residues. Trimming shortened V by 5 bases and J by 3 bases, and 11 bases separated the two germline ends. This CDR3 reads CASSFGLLYEQYF. CDR3 DNA sequence: TGTGCCAGTAGTTTCGGACTCCTCTACGAGCAGTACTTC.

The chain links TRBV28 to TRBJ1-1; D possibly corresponds to TRBD1 (5 bases). Germline-derived CDR1 and CDR2 are MDHEN and SYDVKM. The CDR3 is made up of 15 amino acids. V was shortened by 4 bases and J by 3 bases, with 15 bases between the two germline ends. The CDR3 coding sequence is TGTGCCAGCAGTTCCCTGGCCGAGGGGCACACTGAAGCTTTCTTT. Its translation is CASSSLAEGHTEAFF.

The chain combines TRBV28 with TRBJ2-1; weak D call: TRBD2 (5 bases). Germline V gene lookup returns CDR1 MDHEN and CDR2 SYDVKM. With 2 bases removed from V and 0 bases from J, the gap between germline ends came to 11 bases. CDR3 length equals 16 residues. DNA of the CDR3: TGTGCCAGCAGTTTAGAGCGGAGAAGCTCCTACAATGAGCAGTTCTTC. It is translated as CASSLERRSSYNEQFF.

The chain joins TRBV21-1 to TRBJ2-7; TRBD1, the table's D call, lacks a check against the DNA. TRBV21-1 is assigned pseudogene status. The CDR3 contains 10 residues. The CDR3 region is CASSKGAQSF. DNA of the CDR3: TGTGCCAGCTCAAAGGGGGCGCAGAGCTTC.

The V and J genes are TRBV19 and TRBJ1-5, with unresolved D. Trimming pared 3 bases from V and 0 bases from J, leaving 3 bases between. CDR1 and CDR2 (germline): LNHDA, SQIVND (reference sequence). The CDR3 totals 13 residues. The CDR3 reads CASSMSSNQPQHF. The CDR3 bases are TGTGCCAGTAGTATGAGTAGCAATCAGCCCCAGCATTTT.

This chain links TRBV5-4 with TRBJ2-1; no firm D call. V was clipped by 1 base and J by 7 bases, with 9 bases between them. Germline V gene data show CDR1 as SGHNT and CDR2 as YYREEE (reference sequence). The CDR3 spans 13 residues. CDR3 residues: CASSLTVGNEQFF. In nucleotides, the CDR3 is TGTGCCAGCAGCTTGACTGTTGGGAATGAGCAGTTCTTC.

The chain is built from TRBV7-7 and TRBJ2-1; D gene uncertain. The CDR3 covers 13 residues. Germline V CDR1 and CDR2: SSHAT, FNYEAQ (reference sequence). Deletions cut 5 bases from V and 6 bases from J, with 11 bases between. The CDR3 sequence: CASSRGSGNEQFF. The CDR3 bases are TGTGCCAGCAGCCGCGGTAGTGGCAATGAGCAGTTCTTC.

This clone was recorded only once. The chain is built from TRBV27 and TRBJ2-7, with D unclear. The CDR3 runs to 14 residues. The germline V gene encodes CDR1 MNHEY and CDR2 SMNVEV (reference sequence). Trimming pared 6 bases from V and 2 bases from J, leaving 14 bases between. CDR3 sequence reads: CASSPGPSPYEQYF. Written as DNA, the CDR3 is TGTGCCAGCAGCCCCGGGCCTTCCCCCTACGAGCAGTACTTC.

This clone was found once. V is TRBV6-6 and J is TRBJ1-2, with D unresolved. CDR1 is MNHNY, CDR2 SVGAGI, per germline (reference sequence). The V gene lost 6 bases and the J gene lost 8 bases, with 10 bases spanning the gap. The CDR3 length is 11 residues. DNA for the CDR3: TGTGCCAGCAGGCGATCCGAAGGCTACACCTTC. The encoded protein is CASRRSEGYTF.

The chain carries TRBV11-2 and TRBJ2-5; D gene unclear. V shed 4 bases and J shed 2 bases, with 20 bases lying between them. The CDR3 is 17 residues long. The germline CDR1 and CDR2 sequences are SGHAT and FQNNGV. The DNA of the CDR3 is TGTGCCAGCAGCTCAGCGTTGTCACCCTCTGGTCAAGAGACCCAGTACTTC. Translated, it gives CASSSALSPSGQETQYF.

The chain combines TRBV9 with TRBJ2-1; TRBD2 aligns across 10 bases. CDR1 is SGDLS, CDR2 YYNGEE, per germline. V lost 5 bases, J lost 5 bases, and 7 bases stayed unmatched. This CDR3 comprises 15 residues. CDR3 amino acids: CASRASSGSNNEQFF. The DNA of the CDR3 is TGTGCCAGCAGGGCCTCTAGCGGGAGCAACAATGAGCAGTTCTTC.

V gene TRBV27 combines with J gene TRBJ1-2; 10 bases are a match to TRBD1. Unmatched junction bases numbered 5, after V lost 4 bases and J lost 3 bases. The CDR3 runs to 15 residues. The germline CDR1 and CDR2 sequences are MNHEY and SMNVEV (reference sequence). The CDR3 region has the DNA TGTGCCAGCAGTTCGCCGGGACAGGGGCACTATGGCTACACCTTC. Encoded protein: CASSSPGQGHYGYTF.

Points on this clone: This sample includes further DNA sequences coding for the same CDR3. J is TRBJ2-7 and V is TRBV29-1; D is unresolved. This CDR3 region has 10 residues. The germline CDR1 and CDR2 sequences are SQVTM and ANQGSEA. The ends were cut back, 4 bases at V and 1 base at J, with 2 bases in the middle. CDR3 coding DNA: TGCAGCGTTGTGTCCTACGAGCAGTACTTC. Amino acid sequence: CSVVSYEQYF.

In this sample, this clone turned up once. The chain is built from TRBV13 and TRBJ2-7; 8 nucleotides line up with TRBD2. The junction had 8 bases not matched to a gene; V was cut back by 1 base and J by 6 bases. The CDR3 is made up of 15 amino acids. The germline V gene encodes CDR1 PRHDT and CDR2 FYEKMQ (reference sequence). The CDR3: CASSLDGSGVAEQYF. CDR3 DNA: TGTGCCAGCAGCTTAGATGGTAGCGGGGTTGCCGAGCAGTACTTC.

The rearrangement links TRBV19 to TRBJ2-7, with 8 bases that match TRBD2. The J segment lost 6 bases and the V segment lost 4 bases, leaving 5 bases of the junction unmatched. The germline V gene encodes CDR1 LNHDA and CDR2 SQIVND (reference sequence). This CDR3 is 13 amino acids long. CDR3 DNA sequence: TGTGCCAGTAGTACGGGGACTAGTACCGAGCAGTACTTC. This codes for CASSTGTSTEQYF.

The chain couples TRBV9 to TRBJ2-1; possibly TRBD2 for D (5 bases). The CDR3 is 15 residues long. Germline-derived CDR1 and CDR2 are SGDLS and YYNGEE. V lost 3 bases and J 4 bases, leaving 14 bases between the germline ends. CDR3 amino acids: CASSEGVAVYNEQFF. CDR3 coding DNA: TGTGCCAGCAGCGAGGGAGTCGCCGTGTACAATGAGCAGTTCTTC.